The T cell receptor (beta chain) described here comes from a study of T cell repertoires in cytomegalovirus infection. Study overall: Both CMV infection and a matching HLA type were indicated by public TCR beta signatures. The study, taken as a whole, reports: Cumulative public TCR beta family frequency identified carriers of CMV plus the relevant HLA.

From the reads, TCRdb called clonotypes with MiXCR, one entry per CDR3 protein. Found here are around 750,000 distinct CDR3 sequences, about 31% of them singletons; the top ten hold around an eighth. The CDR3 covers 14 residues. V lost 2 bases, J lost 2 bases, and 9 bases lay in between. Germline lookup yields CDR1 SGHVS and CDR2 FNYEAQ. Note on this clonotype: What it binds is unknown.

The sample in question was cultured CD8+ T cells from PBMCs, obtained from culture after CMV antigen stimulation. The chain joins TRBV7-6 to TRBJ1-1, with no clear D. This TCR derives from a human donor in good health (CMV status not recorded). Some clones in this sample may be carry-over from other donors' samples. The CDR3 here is CASSLNGRNTEAFF. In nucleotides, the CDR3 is TGTGCCAGCAGCTTAAACGGCCGCAACACTGAAGCTTTCTTT.